The following is a T cell receptor (beta chain) sequence with its context. Which antigen it targets is not known. Base qualities are not at hand, and no much larger clone is one base apart. This specimen belongs to a study of T cell responses to AZD1222 COVID-19 vaccine (dated by TCRdb to the early 2020s). Regarding the research as a whole: A total of 233 trial participants underwent TCR sequencing, of whom 200 to 220 had received two doses of AZD1222 and approximately 25 had received two doses of the MenACWY control vaccine. Trial participants were enrolled into age subgroups of 18-55, 56-69 and 70-plus years, which contained around 150, 28 and 57 TCR-sequenced participants, respectively.

V drops 6 bases and J drops 9 bases, leaving 17 bases in between. The germline V gene supplies CDR1 MNHEY and CDR2 SVGEGT. The CDR3, cysteine through phenylalanine, is 13 amino acids long. Kept here is only the CDR3 DNA, which spans 39 bases and is read in frame from base 1. The CDR3 regions of human TCRbeta chains were analyzed by immunosequencing. As for the original processing: TCRs in the repertoires were compared against a reference library of SARS-CoV-2-specific TCRs that had been generated with the MIRA antigen-specificity platform. Breadth was defined as the fraction of unique TCRs that were SARS-CoV-2-associated, and depth was defined as the fraction of total T cells that were SARS-CoV-2-associated. Using the MIRA data, each spike-specific TCR was assigned both to the spike region to which the TCR was reactive and to a CD4 or CD8 class. Log10-transformed breadth and depth values were compared by one-way ANOVA with Sidak's multiple comparisons tests. As stored in TCRdb, this immuneACCESS dataset retains in-frame rearrangements with V and J assigned. A fraction of the clones does not appear; measured against another copy, unresolved V genes explain less than half of the discrepancy, and the remainder lacks a known reason. V, J and clone size were drawn from that table, and D and trimming were deduced from the DNA. The sample has some 86,000 clones on record, 90% of them singletons. 5.4% of the sample belongs to the ten largest clones.

General study outcomes and caveats: The 56-69-year group was small, and its depth increase did not reach significance, likely because of low power. Because no day 14 peak-response samples were available, the repertoires could be characterized only after the peak T cell response. After two AZD1222 doses, spike-specific TCR breadth and depth were significantly higher than at day 0 and than in MenACWY recipients. The whole spike protein was spanned by vaccine-associated CD4 TCRs, and dominant responses were seen in regions 160-218 and 743-854. Participants were mostly white British, with more females than males. The authors suggested clonal diversity may have been underestimated. Reportedly, almost half of the unique spike-specific TCRs recognized epitopes lying outside the regions that are mutated in the B.1.351 and B.1.1.7 variants. Conclusions about previously exposed vaccinees are limited, since just five or six AZD1222 recipients were seropositive for SARS-CoV-2 at baseline.

According to the study, the label for this sample's time point signals: about 28 days (+/-7) after the second vaccine dose. AZD1222 recipients with second doses at about 4 weeks or about 12 weeks were pooled, because spike-specific TCR depth and breadth did not differ between schedules. Vaccinee samples were obtained from the UK trials COV001 and COV002, which included a single-blind randomized controlled phase 2/3 trial of AZD1222 (ChAdOx1 nCoV-19) in healthy adults. For TCRbeta chain sequencing, PBMC samples were collected from trial participants at day 0 and at day 28 after the second dose. The sample consisted of peripheral blood, taken 28 days after the second AZD1222 dose. The rearrangement joined TRBV6-2 or TRBV6-3 to TRBJ1-1, with the D segment identity uncertain. The sequence derives from an adult who received the AZD1222 COVID-19 vaccine. In nucleotide form, the sequence is TGTGCCAGCAGCCGCGAAGACTTTAGCCAAGCTTTCTTT. It translates as CASSREDFSQAFF.